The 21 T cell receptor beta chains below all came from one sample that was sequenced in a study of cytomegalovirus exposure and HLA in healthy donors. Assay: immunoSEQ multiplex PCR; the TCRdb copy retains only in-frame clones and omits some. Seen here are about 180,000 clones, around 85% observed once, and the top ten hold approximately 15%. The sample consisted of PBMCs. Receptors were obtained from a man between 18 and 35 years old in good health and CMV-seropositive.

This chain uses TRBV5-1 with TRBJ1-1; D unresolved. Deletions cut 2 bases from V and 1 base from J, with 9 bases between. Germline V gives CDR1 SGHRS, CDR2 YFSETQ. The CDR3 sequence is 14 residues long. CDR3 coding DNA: TGCGCCAGCAGCTTCAGTGCGGGGAACACTGAAGCTTTCTTT. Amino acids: CASSFSAGNTEAFF.

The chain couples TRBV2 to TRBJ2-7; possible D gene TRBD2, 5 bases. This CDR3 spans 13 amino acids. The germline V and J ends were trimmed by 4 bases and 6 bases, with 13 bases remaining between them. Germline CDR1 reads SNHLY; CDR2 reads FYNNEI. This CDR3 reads CASSGSTTTEQYF. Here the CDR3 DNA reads TGTGCCAGCAGTGGGTCGACTACAACCGAGCAGTACTTC.

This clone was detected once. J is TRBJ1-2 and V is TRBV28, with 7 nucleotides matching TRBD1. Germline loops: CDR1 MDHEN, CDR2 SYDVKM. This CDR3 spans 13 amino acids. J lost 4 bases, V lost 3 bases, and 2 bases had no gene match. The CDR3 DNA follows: TGTGCCAGCAGTTTGGGACAGAGCTATGGCTACACCTTC. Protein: CASSLGQSYGYTF.

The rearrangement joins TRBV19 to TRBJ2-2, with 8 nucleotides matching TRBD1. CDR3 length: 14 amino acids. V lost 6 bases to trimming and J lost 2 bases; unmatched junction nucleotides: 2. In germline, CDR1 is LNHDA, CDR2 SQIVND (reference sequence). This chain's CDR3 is CASRGTGNTGELFF. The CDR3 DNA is TGTGCCAGTAGAGGGACAGGCAACACCGGGGAGCTGTTTTTT.

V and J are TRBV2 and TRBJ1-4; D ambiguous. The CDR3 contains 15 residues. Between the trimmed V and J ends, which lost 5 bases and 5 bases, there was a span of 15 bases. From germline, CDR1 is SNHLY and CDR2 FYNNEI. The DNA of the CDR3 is TGTGCCAGCAGTCGAAACGGTGGGGAGAATGAAAAACTGTTTTTT. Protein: CASSRNGGENEKLFF.

For the CDR3, the DNA is TGCGCCAGCAGCCGATCCGGTGCGATCGGTGGCTACACCTTC. The encoded protein is CASSRSGAIGGYTF. The chain links TRBV4-1 to TRBJ1-2; no firm D call. This CDR3 comprises 14 residues. The germline V and J ends were trimmed by 4 bases and 7 bases, with 16 bases remaining between them. Germline V lookup: CDR1 MGHRA, CDR2 YSYEKL.

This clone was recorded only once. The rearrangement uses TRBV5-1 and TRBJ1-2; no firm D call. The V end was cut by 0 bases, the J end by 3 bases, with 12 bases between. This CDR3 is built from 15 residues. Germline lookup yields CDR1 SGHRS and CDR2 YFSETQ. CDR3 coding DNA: TGCGCCAGCAGCTTGGAGCCGGGGTCGTACTATGGCTACACCTTC. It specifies CASSLEPGSYYGYTF. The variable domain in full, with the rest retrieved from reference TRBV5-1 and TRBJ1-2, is KAGVTQTPRYLIKTRGQQVTLSCSPISGHRSVSWYQQTPGQGLQFLFEYFSETQRNKGNFPGRFSGRQFSNSRSEMNVSTLELGDSALYLCASSLEPGSYYGYTFGSGTRLTVV.

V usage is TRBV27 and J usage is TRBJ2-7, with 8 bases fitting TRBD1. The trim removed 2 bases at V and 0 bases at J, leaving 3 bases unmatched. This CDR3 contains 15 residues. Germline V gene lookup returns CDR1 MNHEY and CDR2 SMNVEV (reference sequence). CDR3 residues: CASSLGDRFSYEQYF. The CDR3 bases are TGTGCCAGCAGTTTAGGGGACAGGTTCTCCTACGAGCAGTACTTC.

The CDR3 coding sequence is TGTGCCAGCAGCTTGGCGTCGAGGGTGTGGACTGAAGCTTTCTTT. The encoded protein is CASSLASRVWTEAFF. The V call is TRBV5-4, the J call TRBJ1-1; D call uncertain. There are 15 residues in the CDR3. Germline V lookup: CDR1 SGHNT, CDR2 YYREEE (reference sequence). Trimming cost V 0 bases and J 5 bases, with 14 bases left between them.

Here the CDR3 DNA reads TGTGCCAGTAATTTAGTATGGGGCTTCAACACTGAAGCTTTCTTT. It yields the protein CASNLVWGFNTEAFF. The rearrangement links TRBV19 to TRBJ1-1, with D tentatively TRBD1 (5 bases). Trimming took off 7 bases at V and 2 bases at J, with 17 bases between the two ends. Germline V gene data show CDR1 as LNHDA and CDR2 as SQIVND (reference sequence). The CDR3 totals 15 residues.

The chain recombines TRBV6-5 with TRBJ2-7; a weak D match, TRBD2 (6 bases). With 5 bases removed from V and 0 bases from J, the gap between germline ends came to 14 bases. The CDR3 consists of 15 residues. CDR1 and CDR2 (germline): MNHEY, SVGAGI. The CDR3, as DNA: TGTGCCAGCAGTACCGGGACTGGGAGCTCCTACGAGCAGTACTTC. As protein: CASSTGTGSSYEQYF.

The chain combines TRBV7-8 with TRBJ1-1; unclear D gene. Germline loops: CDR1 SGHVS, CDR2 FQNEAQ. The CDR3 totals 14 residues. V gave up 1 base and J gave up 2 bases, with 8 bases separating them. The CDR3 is CASSLGHSNTEAFF. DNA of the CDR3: TGTGCCAGCAGCTTAGGTCATTCAAACACTGAAGCTTTCTTT.

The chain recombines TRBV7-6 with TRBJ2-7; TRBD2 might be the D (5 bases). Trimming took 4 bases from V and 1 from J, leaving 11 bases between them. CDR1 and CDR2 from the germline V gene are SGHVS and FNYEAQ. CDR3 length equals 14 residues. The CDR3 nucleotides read TGTGCCAGCAGCTCCGACGGGGTTTCCTACGAGCAGTACTTC. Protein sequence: CASSSDGVSYEQYF.

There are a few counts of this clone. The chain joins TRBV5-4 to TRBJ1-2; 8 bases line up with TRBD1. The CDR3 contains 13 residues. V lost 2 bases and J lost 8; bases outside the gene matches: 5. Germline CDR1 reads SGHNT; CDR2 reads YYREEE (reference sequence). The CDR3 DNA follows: TGTGCCAGCAGCTTTCAGGGGGCGGAGGGCTACACCTTC. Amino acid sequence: CASSFQGAEGYTF.

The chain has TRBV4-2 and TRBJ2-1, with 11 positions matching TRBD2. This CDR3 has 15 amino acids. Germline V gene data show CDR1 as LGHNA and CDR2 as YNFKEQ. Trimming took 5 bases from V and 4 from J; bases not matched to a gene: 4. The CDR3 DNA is TGTGCCAGCAGCTCTGTAGCGGGAGGGTACAATGAGCAGTTCTTC. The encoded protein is CASSSVAGGYNEQFF.

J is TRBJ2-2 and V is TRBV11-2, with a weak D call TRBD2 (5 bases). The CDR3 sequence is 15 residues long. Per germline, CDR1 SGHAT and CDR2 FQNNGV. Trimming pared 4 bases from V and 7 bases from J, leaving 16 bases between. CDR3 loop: CASSWTAIQDGELFF. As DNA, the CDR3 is TGTGCCAGCAGCTGGACTGCGATTCAGGACGGGGAGCTGTTTTTT. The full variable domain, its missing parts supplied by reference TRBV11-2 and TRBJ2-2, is EAGVAQSPRYKIIEKRQSVAFWCNPISGHATLYWYQQILGQGPKLLIQFQNNGVVDDSQLPKDRFSAERLKGVDSTLKIQPAKLEDSAVYLCASSWTAIQDGELFFGEGSRLTVL.

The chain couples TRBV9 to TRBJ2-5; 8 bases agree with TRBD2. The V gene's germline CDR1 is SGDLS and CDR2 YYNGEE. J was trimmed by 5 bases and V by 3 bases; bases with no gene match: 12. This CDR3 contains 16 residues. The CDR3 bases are TGTGCCAGCAGCGCATCCGGGAGCTCGGGGGGGGAGACCCAGTACTTC. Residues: CASSASGSSGGETQYF.

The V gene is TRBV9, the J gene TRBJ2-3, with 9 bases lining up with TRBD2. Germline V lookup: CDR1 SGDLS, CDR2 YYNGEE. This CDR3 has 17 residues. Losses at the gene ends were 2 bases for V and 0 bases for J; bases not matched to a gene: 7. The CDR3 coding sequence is TGTGCCAGCAGCGTCTCTGCCACTAGCGGGAGCACAGATACGCAGTATTTT. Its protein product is CASSVSATSGSTDTQYF.

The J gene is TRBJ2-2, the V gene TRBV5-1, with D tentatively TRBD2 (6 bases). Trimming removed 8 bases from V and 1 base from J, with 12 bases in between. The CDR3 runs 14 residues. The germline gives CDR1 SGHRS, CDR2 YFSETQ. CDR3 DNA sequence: TGCGCCAGAAGGGAGGCTAAGAACACCGGGGAGCTGTTTTTT. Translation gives CARREAKNTGELFF.

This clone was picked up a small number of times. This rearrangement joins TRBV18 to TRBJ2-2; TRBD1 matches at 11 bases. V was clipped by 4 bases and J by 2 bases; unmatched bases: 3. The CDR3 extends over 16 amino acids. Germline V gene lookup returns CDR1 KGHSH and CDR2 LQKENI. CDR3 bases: TGTGCCAGCTCACGCCGGACAGGGGGCAACACCGGGGAGCTGTTTTTT. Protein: CASSRRTGGNTGELFF.

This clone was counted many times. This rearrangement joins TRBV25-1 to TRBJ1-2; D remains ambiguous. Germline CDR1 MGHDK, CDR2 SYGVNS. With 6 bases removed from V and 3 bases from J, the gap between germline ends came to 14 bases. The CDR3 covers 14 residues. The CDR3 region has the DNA TGTGCCAGCAGCGACCCCTCTCTAGACTATGGCTACACCTTC. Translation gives CASSDPSLDYGYTF.